Sequencing of this T cell receptor (beta chain) was carried out in a study of blood T cell repertoires in COVID-19. Overall study context: Acute-phase and convalescent COVID-19 samples originated in the United States, Italy and Spain. Nucleic acid was either cDNA or gDNA, and it came from T cells, B-cell-depleted T cells, or PBMCs.

Seattle researchers signed up patients amid active infection and tracked them longitudinally. The V gene end was trimmed by 4 bases and the J gene end by 6 bases; junction bases not matched to a gene: 3. Looked up from germline, CDR1 is LNHDA and CDR2 is SQIVND (reference sequence). The CDR3 is 14 residues long. Per the study methods: Amplifying reference gene primers gave estimates of nucleated cell counts. Profiled with immunoSEQ multiplex PCR; TCRdb holds only in-frame clones, not every one. V, J and clone size are those of that table, while D and trimming were read from the DNA. The table has 150,000 to 200,000 clones, roughly three quarters seen once.

Sequenced: peripheral blood. V is TRBV19 and J is TRBJ2-3, with 11 bases identical to TRBD1. The TCR was taken from a woman aged 40 to 50 with COVID-19, enrolled during active disease. CDR3 amino acids: CASSKGQGADTQYF. The CDR3 coding sequence is TGTGCCAGTAGTAAAGGACAGGGGGCCGATACGCAGTATTTT.